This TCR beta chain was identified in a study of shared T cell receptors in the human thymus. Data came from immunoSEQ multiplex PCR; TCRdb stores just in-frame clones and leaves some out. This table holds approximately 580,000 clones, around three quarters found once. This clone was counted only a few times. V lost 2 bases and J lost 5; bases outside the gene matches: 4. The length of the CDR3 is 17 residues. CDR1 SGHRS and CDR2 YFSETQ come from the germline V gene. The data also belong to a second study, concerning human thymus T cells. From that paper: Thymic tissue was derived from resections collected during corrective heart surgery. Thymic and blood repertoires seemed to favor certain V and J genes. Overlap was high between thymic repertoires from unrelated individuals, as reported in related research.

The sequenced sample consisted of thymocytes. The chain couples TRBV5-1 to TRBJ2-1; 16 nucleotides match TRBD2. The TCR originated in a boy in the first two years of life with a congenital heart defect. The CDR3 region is CASSLGTSGRVNNEQFF. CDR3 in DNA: TGCGCCAGCAGCTTAGGGACTAGCGGGAGGGTAAACAATGAGCAGTTCTTC.